The following is a T cell receptor (beta chain) sequence with its context. With random hexamers, roughly 0.45 to 1 ug RNA was reverse transcribed. Multiplex PCR with immunoSEQ amplified the TCR beta CDR3 across 54 Vbeta and 13 Jbeta. TCRdb ran MiXCR on the immunoSEQ multiplex PCR reads and lists one entry per CDR3 protein. The sample shows 95,000 to 150,000 distinct CDR3 sequences, approximately 96% of them seen only once. The record originates from a study of CD8 T cells in Susac syndrome. Germline V gives CDR1 SGHDT, CDR2 YYEEEE. V gave up 4 bases and J gave up 2 bases; unmatched junction bases: 7. The CDR3 loop spans 16 amino acids. Sequencing of TCR beta was undertaken in CD8+ and CD4+ T cells derived from blood. Each Susac syndrome patient had definite or probable disease by recently defined criteria.

This clonotype was obtained from a human donor with Susac syndrome. V is TRBV5-6 and J is TRBJ2-7; 12 nucleotides agree with TRBD2. Sequenced input: CD4+ T cells from PBMCs. The CDR3 loop is CASSARLAGAPYEQYF. The CDR3 nucleotides are TGTGCCAGCAGCGCCCGACTAGCGGGAGCGCCCTACGAGCAGTACTTC.